This record covers a single TCR beta chain. This sample is drawn from a study of blood T cell repertoires in COVID-19. The overall study: The cDNA or gDNA used as material had been derived from T cells, B-cell-depleted T cells, or PBMCs.

The germline gives CDR1 MNHEY, CDR2 SMNVEV (reference sequence). This CDR3 comprises 14 residues. The germline V and J ends were trimmed by 3 bases and 4 bases, with 9 bases remaining between them. Under the authors' procedure: Cell counts per sample came from amplifying reference gene primers. TCRdb's copy holds only in-frame clones and misses some; the assay was immunoSEQ multiplex PCR. V, J and clone size are those of that table, while D and trimming were read from the DNA. Of under 250,000 clones in the sample, around 90% are singletons; the top ten hold about 7.6%. The sequence derives from a woman in her 70s with active or convalescent COVID-19. Sequenced: peripheral blood. The genes are TRBV27 and TRBJ2-2; the D gene is possibly TRBD1 (5 bases). The CDR3 here is CASSFDRGTGELFF. The CDR3 DNA reads TGTGCCAGCAGTTTCGATAGGGGCACCGGGGAGCTGTTTTTT.